This T cell receptor (beta chain) is from a study of OX40 agonist ivuxolimab in advanced cancers. Whole-study findings and limits: The study found among the lowest clonal expansion in partial responders at 0.1-3.0 mg/kg.

A word on this clone: Its antigen remains unknown.

TCRdb keeps only in-frame clones here, not all; method: immunoSEQ multiplex PCR. The sample holds roughly 66,000 clones, about 80% seen once. The CDR3 runs 15 residues. Trimming removed 4 bases at V and 7 bases at J, with 20 bases between. The germline V gene has CDR1 SGHRS and CDR2 YFSETQ. The chain employs TRBV5-1 and TRBJ1-2; D remains ambiguous. The material sequenced was CD4+ or CD8+ T cells sorted from blood, taken in a trial of the OX40 agonist ivuxolimab. The sequence derives from an adult with an advanced solid tumor such as melanoma, head and neck, liver or kidney cancer. CDR3 sequence (DNA): TGCGCCAGCAGCCGGACTTCGGGAGGGCTGGGTGGCTACACCTTC. As protein: CASSRTSGGLGGYTF.